This T cell receptor (beta chain) is from a study of cytomegalovirus exposure and HLA in healthy donors (TCRdb year 2017). About the study as a whole: According to an earlier analysis of several hundred of the donors, roughly 180 million T cells yielded 120 million or so unique TCR beta sequences and 276 Gb of sequence data. The study used immunosequencing to profile the T cell repertoires of about 670 subjects and linked those repertoires to cytomegalovirus serostatus. Typing coverage varied by locus: roughly 629-640 donors for A, B, C, DRB1 and DQB1; roughly 520 for DQA1; approximately 570 for DPA1; under 490 for DPB1. Across approximately 420 genotyped donors of the cohort, an average of about 220,000 unique TCR beta nucleotide sequences per donor were sequenced, and about a sixth of those sequences were non-productive. Every discovery cohort repertoire had been produced on one sequencing platform. The study was designed to test whether signatures of past pathogen exposure could be identified by cataloging public T cell receptors. A separate validation cohort of more than 100 different subjects was used in addition to the roughly 670-subject first cohort. The later analysis used no new phenotypic data to find candidate immune exposures, relying instead on TCR beta sequences and their occurrence across donors. Of the 398 genotyped donors, 65% to 90% fell in the genetic ancestry cluster associated with self-reported Caucasian donors. Genome-wide SNP genotypes for about three fifths of the 666 donors were used in a later genetic analysis, which treated that subset as a discovery cohort. A handful of DR-DQ haplotypes were handled as single units for association and clustering because linkage in the cohort was strong. High-throughput TCR immunosequencing, statistical association of individual TCRs with disease status, and machine learning were combined to predict cytomegalovirus infection status. In an earlier analysis of more than 550 of the donors, high-throughput TCR beta sequencing was used to judge whether each TCR beta V gene segment behaved as functional or pseudogenic. Donor age, sex, ethnicity and CMV serostatus were compiled alongside the repertoire data. An early release covering more than 500 HLA-typed donors comprised around 300 gigabases of sequencing data and 65 million to 100 million unique TCR sequences. Both class I and class II loci were covered by HLA typing, at four-digit resolution. To study patterns of TCR occurrence, a later analysis re-analyzed previously published TCR beta repertoires from around 700 donors and added high-resolution HLA genotyping. On the study overall, not on this receptor specifically: It was suggested by the authors that the approach could potentially be generalized to other disease states and immunological phenotypes. Most TCR sequences were observed very rarely across donors, whereas some public TCRs were present in many individuals. Assigning TCR associations to individual alleles was difficult when HLA alleles, especially DR and DQ, strongly co-occurred. Because the 87-base-pair reads could not distinguish some IMGT-functional V segments, including TRBV6-2 and TRBV6-3, those segments were excluded. In a later analysis, the rate of TCR association differed among HLA loci, with DRB1 alleles having the most associated TCRs and HLA-C alleles having the fewest. In vitro tests confirmed that a few of the cytomegalovirus-associated TCR beta chains recognize cytomegalovirus antigens. Roughly 17 rarely observed V segments, including chromosome 9 orphons, were excluded from the earlier analysis of just under 600 of the donors because counts were too low. The study listed 164 TCR beta chains as associated with cytomegalovirus. Immune exposure information for the cohort was limited to CMV serostatus. An association between a missense DCLRE1C variant and V-gene and J-gene trimming of TCR beta chains was found in a later genetic analysis and replicated in an independent cohort. Because some donors lacked HLA typing at each locus, the association tests relied only on the typed subset. The sequencing pipeline was judged likely to have produced a cluster of highly shared sequence variants as a technical artifact. A later genetic analysis reported fewer N-insertions in productive TCRs among donors in an Asian-associated ancestry cluster than the roughly 700-donor mean. The presence/absence analyses assumed that sequencing depth was roughly uniform across donors, and that assumption may not be true. In this cohort, only TCR beta chains were sequenced, and detectable features were limited by the absence of alpha or paired-chain data. At a false discovery rate of 0.05, a later analysis linked about 17,000 TCR beta sequences to specific HLA alleles. A further reported finding was that TCR beta sequences accurately predicted the HLA-A and HLA-B alleles for most subjects in the first cohort. Cytomegalovirus status was reported to be diagnosed by the classifier with high specificity and sensitivity in both the original and validation cohorts. An earlier analysis of around 500 of the donors showed that most TCR beta V segments appeared in productive rearrangements either about 90% or about 30% of the time, which broadly matched IMGT annotations. Correlated functional status among segregating V segments might reflect linkage disequilibrium, but an unknown experimental factor could not be ruled out. A later analysis reported that several top co-occurrence clusters appeared linked to parvovirus B19, influenza, CMV and Epstein-Barr virus. According to a later analysis, most CMV-associated TCR beta chains appeared to be HLA-restricted, and the HLA associations seemed to be driven largely by CMV exposure. Compared with equally common non-associated chains, HLA-associated TCR beta chains in a later analysis were more clonally expanded and had lower generation probabilities.

Library preparation was by the immunoSEQ multiplex PCR assay. The multiplex PCR relied on a mix of 60 forward primers for TCR Vbeta segments and 13 reverse primers for TCR Jbeta segments. The CDR3 region of rearranged TCR beta genes was amplified from genomic DNA with a multiplex PCR assay. The amplified TCR beta libraries were sequenced on the Illumina HiSeq System as 87-base-pair reads. The authors' pipeline ran thus. A later analysis counted tens of millions of unique TCR beta chains across the 550 to 800 repertoires, and roughly 11 million of these chains were shared by at least two donors. Raw reads were error-corrected and collapsed into unique sequences with a nearest-neighbor algorithm that merged closely related sequences to remove PCR and sequencing errors. To assign V, D and J gene segments, CDR3 sequences were aligned to IMGT reference sequences. For a sequence to be retained, a match of at least six nucleotides was required to both a V gene segment and a J gene segment. A rearrangement counted as productive if the CDR3 had no stop codons and remained in frame with V and J, and every other rearrangement counted as non-productive. CDR3 was defined according to IMGT convention as the region running from the second conserved V-encoded cysteine to the conserved J-encoded phenylalanine. Sequences without an unambiguous match to a single V gene segment were excluded from the earlier analysis of over 500 of the donors. In an earlier analysis of 587 of the donors, V segments were called functional above 56.7% productive rearrangements and were called segregating when the between-donor standard deviation exceeded 5%. To diagnose cytomegalovirus status from the catalog of TCR beta chain sequences, a statistical classification framework was built. In a later analysis, TCR nucleotide sequences were compared against IMGT/GENE-DB human TR gene sequences so that V and J genes could be assigned. In a later analysis, CDR3 sequences and most-parsimonious VDJ recombination scenarios were assigned using the TCRdist pipeline. A later analysis defined each TCR beta chain by its CDR3 amino acid sequence plus V-gene family, and excluded reads lacking a unique V-gene family. To address suspected cross-contamination and a sequencing artifact, a later analysis removed several hundred highly shared, low-generation-probability nucleotide sequences. For each public chain, a later analysis derived a clonal expansion index from normalized ranks of inferred template counts within each repertoire. A later analysis computed generation probabilities with a VDJ recombination model fitted to out-of-frame rearrangements, and checked the results against IGoR. A later analysis scored TCR-TCR, TCR-HLA and TCR-CMV co-occurrence with hypergeometric tests, applying a repertoire-size bias correction to TCR pairs. To estimate false discovery rates, a later analysis permuted the HLA or CMV assignments 20 times. A later analysis grouped co-occurring TCRs with DBSCAN, adding TCRdist sequence similarity when clustering within HLA-allele-positive subsets. Repertoires with fewer than 30,000 or more than 120,000 public chains, plus five repertoires with anomalous nucleotide sharing, were excluded from co-occurrence clustering. TCRdb mirrors the immuneACCESS table, restricted to in-frame sequences. Some clones are absent from its copies; in checked studies, under half trace to an unresolved V gene, and the reason for the others is unknown. That table is the source of V, J and clone size, and D and trimming were worked out from the DNA. This sample lists fewer than 110,000 clones; about 84% were detected once. The ten largest make up 2% to 2.5% of the sample.

This clone was detected a few times. Its antigen is still unknown. The input lacks base qualities; no much larger clone sits a single base away. The cohort was made up of approximately 670 healthy bone marrow donors. Cohort members were all nominally healthy when sampled, although unrecorded immune exposures were likely present. The donor was CMV seronegative and was included in the group of a few hundred seronegative cohort members. Every donor gave a peripheral blood sample, and the peripheral blood mononuclear cells from that sample were used for TCR beta sequencing. The Qiagen DNeasy Blood Extraction Kit was used to extract genomic DNA from the blood cell samples. At the junction V is shortened by 6 bases and J by 6 bases, with 11 bases in between. The CDR3 goes from the cysteine to the phenylalanine over 13 residues. Just CDR3 DNA is preserved here, 39 bases in frame from base 1. CDR1 and CDR2, per the germline V gene, are MDHEN and SYDVKM.

The sequence joins TRBV28 to TRBJ1-4; no D gene can be assigned with confidence. Material for sequencing was PBMCs. This receptor was taken from a man aged 25-40 years in good health and CMV-seronegative. The CDR3 loop reads CASSTVPDEKLFF. The base sequence is TGTGCCAGCAGCACCGTCCCAGATGAAAAACTGTTTTTT.